This T cell receptor (beta chain) appears in the sequencing data of a study of T cell repertoires in cytomegalovirus infection. In the study overall: Based on public TCR beta signatures, there were indications of CMV infection and of a matching HLA type.

General study results and limits: Summed frequency of shared TCR beta families picked out CMV carriers who also had the relevant HLA. What dominated the ex vivo response were HLA-C-restricted CMV-specific TCR beta clonotypes.

TCRdb passed the reads through MiXCR, listing each CDR3 protein once. Among nearly 650,000 distinct CDR3 sequences listed, 20% to 30% were seen once. Turning to this clonotype: Its antigen is undetermined.

Germline V gene data show CDR1 as MNHNY and CDR2 as SVGAGI (reference sequence). This CDR3 comprises 17 residues. Trimming at V came to 2 bases and at J to 3 bases, leaving 9 bases not matched to a gene. Input material: CD8+ T cells from PBMCs. The gene calls are TRBV6-6 and TRBJ1-5; 8 bases fit TRBD1. This receptor was identified in a human donor in good health (CMV status not recorded). Some clones in this sample may be carry-over from other donors' samples. DNA of the CDR3: TGTGCCAGCAGTTACGTACCGACAGGGGCCATCAATCAGCCCCAGCATTTT. Amino acid sequence: CASSYVPTGAINQPQHF.